What follows is one TCR beta chain and its context. Those who participated ranged in age from about 18 to 89 years and resided in about two dozen US areas. The entry originates in a study of blood T cell repertoires in COVID-19. Study context: Samples taken during acute and convalescent COVID-19 were collected in the United States, Italy and Spain. T cells, B-cell-depleted T cells, or PBMCs supplied cDNA or gDNA.

Method: immunoSEQ multiplex PCR; TCRdb's copy keeps in-frame clones and lacks some. The sample shows 400,000 to 500,000 clones, approximately 91% of them seen only once. V was clipped by 7 bases and J by 0 bases, with 8 bases between them. In germline, CDR1 is SNHLY, CDR2 FYNNEI. This CDR3 is built from 13 residues. V gene TRBV2 combines with J gene TRBJ2-3, with a weak D call TRBD1 (5 bases). Source material: PBMCs or T cells enriched from blood (not recorded which). The origin of this receptor is a woman in her late teens or twenties who had been exposed to COVID-19. DNA for the CDR3: TGTGCCAGCATCAGGGAAAGCACAGATACGCAGTATTTT. Amino acids: CASIRESTDTQYF. The full variable domain, completed using reference TRBV2 and TRBJ2-3, is EPEVTQTPSHQVTQMGQEVILRCVPISNHLYFYWYRQILGQKVEFLVSFYNNEISEKSEIFDDQFSVERPDGSNFTLKIRSTKLEDSAMYFCASIRESTDTQYFGPGTRLTVL.